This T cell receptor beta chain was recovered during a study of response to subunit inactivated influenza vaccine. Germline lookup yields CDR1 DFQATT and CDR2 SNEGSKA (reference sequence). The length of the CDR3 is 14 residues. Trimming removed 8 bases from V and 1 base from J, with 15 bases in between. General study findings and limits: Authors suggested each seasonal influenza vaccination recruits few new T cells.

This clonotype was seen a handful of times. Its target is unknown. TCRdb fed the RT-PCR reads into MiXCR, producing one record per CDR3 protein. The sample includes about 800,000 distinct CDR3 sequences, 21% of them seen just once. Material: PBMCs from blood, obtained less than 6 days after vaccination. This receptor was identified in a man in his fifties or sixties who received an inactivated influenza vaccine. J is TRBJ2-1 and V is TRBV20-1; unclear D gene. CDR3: CSWKIGLSYNEQFF. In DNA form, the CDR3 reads TGCAGTTGGAAAATTGGGCTTTCCTACAATGAGCAGTTCTTC.